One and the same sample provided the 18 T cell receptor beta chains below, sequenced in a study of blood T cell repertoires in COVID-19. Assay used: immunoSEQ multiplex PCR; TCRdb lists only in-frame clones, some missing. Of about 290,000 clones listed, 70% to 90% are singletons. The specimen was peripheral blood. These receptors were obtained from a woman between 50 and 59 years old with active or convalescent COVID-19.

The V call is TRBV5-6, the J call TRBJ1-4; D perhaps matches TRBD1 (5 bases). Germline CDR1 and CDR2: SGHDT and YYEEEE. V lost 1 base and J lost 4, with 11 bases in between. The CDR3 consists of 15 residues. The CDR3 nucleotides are TGTGCCAGCAGCTTGTTGCAGGGCGGTAATGAAAAACTGTTTTTT. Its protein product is CASSLLQGGNEKLFF.

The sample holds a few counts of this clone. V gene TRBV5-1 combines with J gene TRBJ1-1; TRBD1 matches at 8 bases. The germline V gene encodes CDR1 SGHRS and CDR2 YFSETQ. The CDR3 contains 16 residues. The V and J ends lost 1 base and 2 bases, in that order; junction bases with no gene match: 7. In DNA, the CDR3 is TGCGCCAGCAGCTTGCAGGGGACAGGCGGAAACACTGAAGCTTTCTTT. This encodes CASSLQGTGGNTEAFF. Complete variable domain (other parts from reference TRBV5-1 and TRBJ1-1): KAGVTQTPRYLIKTRGQQVTLSCSPISGHRSVSWYQQTPGQGLQFLFEYFSETQRNKGNFPGRFSGRQFSNSRSEMNVSTLELGDSALYLCASSLQGTGGNTEAFFGQGTRLTVV.

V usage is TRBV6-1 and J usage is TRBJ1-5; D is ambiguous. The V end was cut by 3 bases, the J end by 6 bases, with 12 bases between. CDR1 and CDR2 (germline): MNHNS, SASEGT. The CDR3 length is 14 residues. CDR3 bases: TGTGCCAGCAGTGAGCAGGTAAAGTCTCAGCCCCAGCATTTT. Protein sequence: CASSEQVKSQPQHF.

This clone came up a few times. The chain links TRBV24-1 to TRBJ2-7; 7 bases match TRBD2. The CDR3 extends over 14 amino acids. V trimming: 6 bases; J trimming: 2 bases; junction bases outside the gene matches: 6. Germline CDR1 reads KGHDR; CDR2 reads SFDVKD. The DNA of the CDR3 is TGTGCCACCAGTCCAGGGAGGGCACCCTACGAGCAGTACTTC. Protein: CATSPGRAPYEQYF.

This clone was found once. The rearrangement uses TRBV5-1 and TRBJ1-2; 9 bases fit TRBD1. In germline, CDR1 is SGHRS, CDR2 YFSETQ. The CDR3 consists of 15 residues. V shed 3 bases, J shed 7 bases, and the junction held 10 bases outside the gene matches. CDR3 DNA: TGCGCCAGCAGCTCCTCCGGGACAGGGAGCCCTGGCTACACCTTC. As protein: CASSSSGTGSPGYTF.

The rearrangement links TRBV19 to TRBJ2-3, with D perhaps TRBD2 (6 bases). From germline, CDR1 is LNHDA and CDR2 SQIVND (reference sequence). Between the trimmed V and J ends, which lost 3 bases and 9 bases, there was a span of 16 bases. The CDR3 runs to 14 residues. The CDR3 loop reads CASSIGGRIFTQYF. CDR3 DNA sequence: TGTGCCAGTAGTATTGGGGGGAGAATATTCACGCAGTATTTT. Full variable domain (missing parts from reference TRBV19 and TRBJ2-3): DGGITQSPKYLFRKEGQNVTLSCEQNLNHDAMYWYRQDPGQGLRLIYYSQIVNDFQKGDIAEGYSVSREKKESFPLTVTSAQKNPTAFYLCASSIGGRIFTQYFGPGTRLTVL.

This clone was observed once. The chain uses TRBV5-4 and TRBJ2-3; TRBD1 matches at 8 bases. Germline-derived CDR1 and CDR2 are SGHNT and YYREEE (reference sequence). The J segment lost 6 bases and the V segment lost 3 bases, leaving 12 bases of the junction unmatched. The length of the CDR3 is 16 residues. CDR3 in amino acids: CASSSKDRAGMDTQYF. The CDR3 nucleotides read TGTGCCAGCAGCTCCAAGGACAGGGCCGGTATGGATACGCAGTATTTT.

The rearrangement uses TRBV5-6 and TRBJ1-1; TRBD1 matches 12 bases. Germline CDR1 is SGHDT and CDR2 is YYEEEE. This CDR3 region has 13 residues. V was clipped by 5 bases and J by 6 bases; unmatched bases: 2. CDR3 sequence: CASSRDRGPEAFF. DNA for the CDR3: TGTGCCAGCAGTCGGGACAGGGGGCCTGAAGCTTTCTTT. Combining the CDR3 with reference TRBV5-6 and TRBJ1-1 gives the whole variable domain DAGVTQSPTHLIKTRGQQVTLRCSPKSGHDTVSWYQQALGQGPQFIFQYYEEEERQRGNFPDRFSGHQFPNYSSELNVNALLLGDSALYLCASSRDRGPEAFFGQGTRLTVV.

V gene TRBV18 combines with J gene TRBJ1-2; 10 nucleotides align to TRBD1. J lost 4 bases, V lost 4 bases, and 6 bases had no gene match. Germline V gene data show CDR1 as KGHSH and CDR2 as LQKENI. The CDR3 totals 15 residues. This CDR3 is CASSLTGGASYGYTF. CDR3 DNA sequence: TGTGCCAGCTCACTGACAGGGGGCGCGAGCTATGGCTACACCTTC.

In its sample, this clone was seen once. CDR3 DNA sequence: TGTGCCAGCAGCTTAGACACGGTCACAGATACGCAGTATTTT. It is translated as CASSLDTVTDTQYF. This chain connects TRBV7-3 to TRBJ2-3, with D unresolved. Germline CDR1 reads SGHTA; CDR2 reads FQGTGA. V gave up 2 bases and J gave up 2 bases, with 8 bases separating them. This CDR3 has 14 amino acids.

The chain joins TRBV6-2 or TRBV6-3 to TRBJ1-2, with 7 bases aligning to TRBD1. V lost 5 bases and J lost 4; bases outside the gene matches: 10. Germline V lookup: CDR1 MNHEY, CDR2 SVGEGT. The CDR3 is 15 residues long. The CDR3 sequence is CASSTPGAGGYGYTF. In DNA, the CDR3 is TGTGCCAGCAGTACCCCCGGTGCAGGGGGCTATGGCTACACCTTC.

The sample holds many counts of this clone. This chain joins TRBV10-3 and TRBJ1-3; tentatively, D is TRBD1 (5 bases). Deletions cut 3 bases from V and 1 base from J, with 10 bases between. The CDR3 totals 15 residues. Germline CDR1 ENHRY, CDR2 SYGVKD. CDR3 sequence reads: CAISDRTRSGNTIYF. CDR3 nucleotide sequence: TGTGCCATCAGTGACCGGACAAGATCTGGAAACACCATATATTTT.

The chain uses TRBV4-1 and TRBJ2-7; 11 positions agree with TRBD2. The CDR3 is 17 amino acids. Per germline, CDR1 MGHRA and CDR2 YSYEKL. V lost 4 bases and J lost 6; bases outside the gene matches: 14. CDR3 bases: TGCGCCAGCAGCCCCCTACTAGCGGGAGCTTACCGCGGCGAGCAGTACTTC. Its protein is CASSPLLAGAYRGEQYF.

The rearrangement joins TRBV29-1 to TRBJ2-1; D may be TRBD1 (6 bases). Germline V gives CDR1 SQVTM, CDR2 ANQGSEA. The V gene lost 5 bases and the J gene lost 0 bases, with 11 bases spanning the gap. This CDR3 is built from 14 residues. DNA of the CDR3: TGCAGCGTTCCCGACAGGAGCTCCTACAATGAGCAGTTCTTC. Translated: CSVPDRSSYNEQFF.

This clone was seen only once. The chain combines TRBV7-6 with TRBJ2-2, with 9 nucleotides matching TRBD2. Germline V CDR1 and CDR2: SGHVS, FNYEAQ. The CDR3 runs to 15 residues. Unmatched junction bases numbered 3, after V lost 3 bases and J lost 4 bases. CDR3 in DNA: TGTGCCAGCAGCTTTGAGCGGGAGGTCACCGGGGAGCTGTTTTTT. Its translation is CASSFEREVTGELFF.

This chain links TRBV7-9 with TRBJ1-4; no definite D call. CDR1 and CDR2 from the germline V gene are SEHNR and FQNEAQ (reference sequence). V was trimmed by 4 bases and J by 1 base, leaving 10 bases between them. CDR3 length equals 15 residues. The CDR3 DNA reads TGTGCCAGCAGCTCCCATCTCAGAACTAATGAAAAACTGTTTTTT. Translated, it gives CASSSHLRTNEKLFF.

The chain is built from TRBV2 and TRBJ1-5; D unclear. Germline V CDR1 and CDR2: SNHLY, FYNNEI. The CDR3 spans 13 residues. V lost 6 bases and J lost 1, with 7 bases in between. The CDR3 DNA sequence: TGTGCCAGCAGAGACAACAGCAATCAGCCCCAGCATTTT. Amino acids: CASRDNSNQPQHF.

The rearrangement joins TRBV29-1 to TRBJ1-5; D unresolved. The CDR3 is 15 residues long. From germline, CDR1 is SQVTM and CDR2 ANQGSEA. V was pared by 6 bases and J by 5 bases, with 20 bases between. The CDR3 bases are TGCAGCGTCCGCGCCTCGGTCGCACTCCATCAGCCCCAGCATTTT. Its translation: CSVRASVALHQPQHF.